The 26 T cell receptor beta chains below come from one sample, sequenced in a study of identical twins. TCRdb used MiXCR to reprocess the 5' RACE reads, holding one entry per CDR3 protein. This table holds 600,000 to 850,000 distinct CDR3 sequences, 15% to 20% found once. These data were also reused for a study on T cells expressing NK-cell markers.

The sample comprised PBMCs. The receptors here all came from a young woman in good health.

The chain employs TRBV14 and TRBJ2-5, with 8 bases lining up with TRBD2. This CDR3 is built from 14 residues. Germline CDR1 reads SGHDN; CDR2 reads FVKESK. V lost 1 base to trimming and J lost 3 bases; unmatched junction nucleotides: 1. The CDR3 spells CASSQVGLEETQYF. The CDR3, as DNA: TGTGCCAGCAGCCAAGTGGGACTAGAAGAGACCCAGTACTTC.

This clonotype was observed a few times. This sequence joins TRBV24-1 and TRBJ2-3; D is unresolved. Trimming took off 5 bases at V and 5 bases at J, with 10 bases between the two ends. The CDR3 contains 13 residues. Germline loops: CDR1 KGHDR, CDR2 SFDVKD. CDR3 nucleotide sequence: TGTGCCACCAGTGCAGAACTTGGAGATACGCAGTATTTT. It translates to CATSAELGDTQYF.

CDR3 coding DNA: TGTGCCATCAGTCCTATGGGGGAAAAACTGTTTTTT. Amino acids: CAISPMGEKLFF. The chain recombines TRBV10-3 with TRBJ1-4; D is uncertain. This CDR3 has 12 residues. CDR1 is ENHRY, CDR2 SYGVKD, per germline. The V end was cut by 5 bases, the J end by 8 bases, with 9 bases between.

This clonotype has a handful of counts. The chain has TRBV5-1 and TRBJ2-7; 7 nucleotides match TRBD2. This CDR3 is 16 amino acids long. The germline V gene has CDR1 SGHRS and CDR2 YFSETQ. Trimming removed 0 bases from V and 2 bases from J; junction bases left unmatched: 8. Here the CDR3 reads CASSLVRGGSAYEQYF. CDR3 DNA: TGCGCCAGCAGCTTGGTCCGGGGCGGGAGTGCCTACGAGCAGTACTTC.

The table lists this clonotype with many counts. V and J are TRBV5-1 and TRBJ1-3; unclear D gene. The length of the CDR3 is 13 residues. Per the germline V gene, CDR1 is SGHRS and CDR2 is YFSETQ. V shed 2 bases and J shed 7 bases, with 10 bases lying between them. CDR3 bases: TGCGCCAGCAGCTTAGGTGGAGAGAACACCATATATTTT. Its translation: CASSLGGENTIYF.

J is TRBJ2-3 and V is TRBV5-1, with TRBD1 matching 8 bases. The length of the CDR3 is 17 residues. V lost 1 base to trimming and J lost 0 bases; unmatched junction nucleotides: 7. Per the germline V gene, CDR1 is SGHRS and CDR2 is YFSETQ. In DNA, the CDR3 is TGCGCCAGCAGCTTGCTGGGACAGGTGTATAGCACAGATACGCAGTATTTT. It yields the protein CASSLLGQVYSTDTQYF.

The rearrangement links TRBV20-1 to TRBJ2-3, with D unclear. V lost 6 bases, J lost 2 bases, and 12 bases lay in between. The CDR3 is 13 residues long. The germline CDR1 and CDR2 sequences are DFQATT and SNEGSKA (reference sequence). CDR3 sequence: CSAEPQNTDTQYF. The CDR3 nucleotides are TGCAGTGCCGAACCTCAGAACACAGATACGCAGTATTTT.

This clonotype was observed a few times. The V gene is TRBV5-1, the J gene TRBJ2-7; D is perhaps TRBD1 (6 bases). Germline lookup yields CDR1 SGHRS and CDR2 YFSETQ. The V and J ends lost 0 bases and 2 bases respectively, with 9 bases between them. CDR3 length: 14 residues. In DNA, the CDR3 is TGCGCCAGCAGCTTGGAGGGGGAAACCTACGAGCAGTACTTC. It specifies CASSLEGETYEQYF. Variable domain in full (rest from reference TRBV5-1 and TRBJ2-7): KAGVTQTPRYLIKTRGQQVTLSCSPISGHRSVSWYQQTPGQGLQFLFEYFSETQRNKGNFPGRFSGRQFSNSRSEMNVSTLELGDSALYLCASSLEGETYEQYFGPGTRLTVT.

This clonotype showed up just a few times. V usage is TRBV29-1 and J usage is TRBJ2-2; 9 bases map to TRBD2. CDR1 and CDR2 (germline): SQVTM, ANQGSEA. CDR3 length: 15 residues. The ends lost 7 bases at V and 4 bases at J; junction bases unmatched: 10. CDR3 nucleotides: TGCAGCGGACTAGTCGCGGGAGGGGTCACCGGGGAGCTGTTTTTT. Translation gives CSGLVAGGVTGELFF.

This clonotype turned up a few times. The J gene is TRBJ1-2, the V gene TRBV24-1, with TRBD1 matching 7 bases. Germline CDR1 reads KGHDR; CDR2 reads SFDVKD. The CDR3 has 14 residues. J lost 3 bases, V lost 3 bases, and 3 bases had no gene match. CDR3 DNA: TGTGCCACCAGTGATCGTGGGACAGACTATGGCTACACCTTC. This translates into CATSDRGTDYGYTF.

The table lists this clonotype with a few counts. This rearrangement joins TRBV20-1 to TRBJ2-7; no definite D call. Germline V gene data show CDR1 as DFQATT and CDR2 as SNEGSKA (reference sequence). The CDR3 runs 13 residues. Trimming removed 3 bases from V and 0 bases from J, with 9 bases in between. In DNA, the CDR3 is TGCAGTGCTAGTCTCAGGAGCTCCTACGAGCAGTACTTC. Amino acid sequence: CSASLRSSYEQYF.

For this clonotype: The DNA is omitted, as the CDR3 cannot be located on it reliably, and the CDR3 follows TCRdb's listing. The chain has TRBV7-6 and TRBJ1-2. CDR1 is SGHVS, CDR2 FNYEAQ, per germline. Including both end residues, the CDR3 is 12 amino acids long. This CDR3 reads CASSTSDGGYTF.

This clonotype appeared a few times. The rearrangement joins TRBV4-3 to TRBJ2-1; D is undetermined. CDR1 and CDR2 from the germline V gene are LGHNA and YSLEER. V lost 0 bases to trimming and J lost 10 bases, with 10 bases between them. This CDR3 is built from 13 residues. CDR3 sequence: CASSQELRWEQFF. The CDR3 DNA sequence: TGCGCCAGCAGCCAAGAACTGAGATGGGAGCAGTTCTTC.

This clonotype has just a few counts. J is TRBJ2-7 and V is TRBV27; 9 nucleotides match TRBD1. V was clipped by 10 bases and J by 4 bases; unmatched bases: 5. CDR3 length: 12 amino acids. Germline lookup yields CDR1 MNHEY and CDR2 SMNVEV (reference sequence). The CDR3 sequence: CATMDRGYEQYF. The CDR3 nucleotides read TGTGCCACCATGGACAGGGGTTACGAGCAGTACTTC.

The V call is TRBV7-9, the J call TRBJ1-3, with 7 bases identical to TRBD1. Germline values: CDR1 SEHNR, CDR2 FQNEAQ (reference sequence). CDR3 length: 16 amino acids. The V and J ends lost 5 bases and 4 bases, in that order; junction bases with no gene match: 11. CDR3 protein: CASSPVEGAPGNTIYF. The CDR3, as DNA: TGTGCCAGCAGCCCGGTGGAGGGGGCGCCCGGAAACACCATATATTTT.

The table lists this clonotype with many counts. The CDR3: CSARSSGYEQYF. The CDR3 DNA follows: TGCAGTGCTAGAAGTAGCGGCTACGAGCAGTACTTC. The rearrangement uses TRBV20-1 and TRBJ2-7, with D tentatively TRBD2 (6 bases). The CDR3 spans 12 residues. CDR1 and CDR2 (germline): DFQATT, SNEGSKA (reference sequence). Trimming took off 2 bases at V and 3 bases at J, with 8 bases between the two ends.

This clonotype was detected only a few times. The J gene is TRBJ2-4, the V gene TRBV5-1, with TRBD2 identical over 12 bases. The germline CDR1 and CDR2 sequences are SGHRS and YFSETQ. The CDR3 loop spans 18 amino acids. Trimming cost V 4 bases and J 0 bases; bases outside gene matches: 8. CDR3 sequence: CASSLGLAGTLAKNIQYF. CDR3 nucleotide sequence: TGCGCCAGCAGCCTAGGACTAGCGGGGACATTAGCCAAAAACATTCAGTACTTC.

This clonotype was seen repeatedly, ten times or more. This rearrangement joins TRBV7-9 to TRBJ2-3, with a tentative D call TRBD2 (6 bases). With 4 bases removed from V and 6 bases from J, the gap between germline ends came to 14 bases. The CDR3 has 14 residues. CDR1 is SEHNR and CDR2 is FQNEAQ in the germline V gene (reference sequence). CDR3 DNA sequence: TGTGCCAGCAGCTGGGCGGGATTCGCGGATACGCAGTATTTT. Its protein is CASSWAGFADTQYF.

This chain joins TRBV5-5 and TRBJ2-3; 10 positions agree with TRBD2. Trimming at V came to 4 bases and at J to 3 bases, leaving 8 bases not matched to a gene. The CDR3 length is 16 residues. Germline CDR1 SGHKS, CDR2 YYEKEE (reference sequence). The CDR3 sequence: CASSLVLLAGTDTQYF. The CDR3 DNA sequence: TGTGCCAGCAGCCTGGTCTTACTAGCGGGAACAGATACGCAGTATTTT.

The genes are TRBV5-1 and TRBJ2-3; 7 nucleotides align to TRBD2. Trimming at V came to 4 bases and at J to 1 base, leaving 9 bases not matched to a gene. The CDR3 spans 16 residues. Per germline, CDR1 SGHRS and CDR2 YFSETQ. As DNA, the CDR3 is TGCGCCAGCAGCCCGGACGGGAGGCGGGGCACAGATACGCAGTATTTT. Its translation: CASSPDGRRGTDTQYF.

This chain links TRBV10-3 with TRBJ2-2; a weak D match, TRBD1 (5 bases). Trimming shortened V by 0 bases and J by 5 bases, and 16 bases separated the two germline ends. The CDR3 contains 17 residues. CDR1 is ENHRY and CDR2 is SYGVKD in the germline V gene. The CDR3 here is CAISESLWTTMTGELFF. CDR3 in DNA: TGTGCCATCAGTGAGTCTCTCTGGACAACCATGACCGGGGAGCTGTTTTTT.

This chain uses TRBV13 with TRBJ2-7, with a weak D call TRBD1 (5 bases). Trimming cost V 5 bases and J 3 bases, with 20 bases left between them. The germline V gene has CDR1 PRHDT and CDR2 FYEKMQ (reference sequence). This CDR3 is built from 16 residues. CDR3 residues: CASSPGRLGENYEQYF. The CDR3 DNA sequence: TGTGCCAGCAGCCCAGGACGGCTAGGGGAAAACTACGAGCAGTACTTC. Based on the CDR3 plus reference TRBV13 and TRBJ2-7, the full variable domain is AAGVIQSPRHLIKEKRETATLKCYPIPRHDTVYWYQQGPGQDPQFLISFYEKMQSDKGSIPDRFSAQQFSDYHSELNMSSLELGDSALYFCASSPGRLGENYEQYFGPGTRLTVT.

The chain combines TRBV4-3 with TRBJ2-7; 9 nucleotides match TRBD2. There are 16 residues in the CDR3. From germline, CDR1 is LGHNA and CDR2 YSLEER. J lost 4 bases, V lost 1 base, and 8 bases had no gene match. CDR3 residues: CASSQGVGLATYEQYF. CDR3 nucleotides: TGCGCCAGCAGCCAAGGTGTGGGACTAGCAACGTACGAGCAGTACTTC.

The chain employs TRBV3-1 and TRBJ2-1; 7 bases align to TRBD2. This CDR3 is built from 14 residues. CDR1 and CDR2 from the germline V gene are LGHDT and YNNKEL (reference sequence). V lost 2 bases and J lost 8; bases outside the gene matches: 6. The CDR3 region is CASSQSGGSDEQFF. Written as DNA, the CDR3 is TGTGCCAGCAGCCAATCAGGCGGGAGCGATGAGCAGTTCTTC.

The sample holds a few counts of this clonotype. This chain connects TRBV7-2 to TRBJ2-7; tentatively, D is TRBD2 (6 bases). This CDR3 has 16 amino acids. Germline CDR1 and CDR2: SGHTA and FQGNSA. The germline V and J ends were trimmed by 1 base and 0 bases, with 13 bases remaining between them. The CDR3 coding sequence is TGTGCCAGCAGCTTAGTTACGCGGGGAGTCTCCTACGAGCAGTACTTC. Translation: CASSLVTRGVSYEQYF.

The table lists this clonotype with a few counts. This chain uses TRBV20-1 with TRBJ2-1, with TRBD2 identical over 14 bases. The ends lost 4 bases at V and 9 bases at J; junction bases unmatched: 11. Germline V CDR1 and CDR2: DFQATT, SNEGSKA (reference sequence). The CDR3 extends over 16 amino acids. The CDR3 coding sequence is TGCAGTGCTATTGGGACCGGGACTAGCGGGAGTGGTGAGCAGTTCTTC. This codes for CSAIGTGTSGSGEQFF.